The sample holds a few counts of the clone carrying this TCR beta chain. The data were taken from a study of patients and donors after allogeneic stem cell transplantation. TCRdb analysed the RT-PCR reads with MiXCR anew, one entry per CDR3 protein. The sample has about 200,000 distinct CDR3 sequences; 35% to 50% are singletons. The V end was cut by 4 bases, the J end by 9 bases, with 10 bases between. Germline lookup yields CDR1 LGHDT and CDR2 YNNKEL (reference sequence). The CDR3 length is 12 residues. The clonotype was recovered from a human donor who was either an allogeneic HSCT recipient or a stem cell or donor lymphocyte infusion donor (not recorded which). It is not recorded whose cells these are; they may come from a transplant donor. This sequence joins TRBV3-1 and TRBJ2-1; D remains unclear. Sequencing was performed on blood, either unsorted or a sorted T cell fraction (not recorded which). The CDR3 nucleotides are TGTGCCAGCAGCCTCCTTCCAAGTGAGCAGTTCTTC. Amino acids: CASSLLPSEQFF.